This record looks at one T cell receptor (beta chain) sequence and its context. As yet, its antigen is unknown. The data are from a study of post-analysis software for immune sequencing data. Findings and limits, study-wide: Batch-matched samples strongly co-clustered by F measure. In patients, about five TRBV segments were more frequent than in controls, with TRBV5-6, TRBV5-1 and TRBV20-1 among them.

There are 17 residues in the CDR3. Germline V CDR1 and CDR2: MDHEN, SYDVKM. J gave up 4 bases and V 6 bases, and 14 bases lay outside the gene matches. Unique-molecular-identifier-tagged TCR beta cDNA libraries were used. A population of about 0.95 to 10 million T cells gave rise to around 480,000 cDNA molecules. Each CDR3 protein gets one entry after TCRdb re-called the PCR reads with MiXCR. The sample shows fewer than 850,000 distinct CDR3 sequences, roughly 27% of them seen only once. The clonotype was recovered from a girl under 18 with multiple sclerosis. The chain recombines TRBV28 with TRBJ2-1; 8 nucleotides line up with TRBD1. The sequencing input was blood. CDR3 sequence (DNA): TGTGCCAGCAGCCGCATAATCCGGGACAGGAGATACAATGAGCAGTTCTTC. It specifies CASSRIIRDRRYNEQFF.